The 25 T cell receptor beta chains in this list originate from one sample, sequenced in a study of blood T cell repertoires in COVID-19. The assay was immunoSEQ multiplex PCR, and TCRdb's table has in-frame clones only and misses some. This table has 200,000 to 300,000 clones, roughly 76% appearing once. The sequencing input was peripheral blood. These receptor sequences come from a woman of 80 years or more with COVID-19, enrolled during active disease.

V is TRBV5-4 and J is TRBJ2-6; TRBD1 might be the D (6 bases). Germline CDR1 reads SGHNT; CDR2 reads YYREEE (reference sequence). The V end was cut by 0 bases, the J end by 2 bases, with 6 bases between. The CDR3 has 15 residues. CDR3 bases: TGTGCCAGCAGCTTGGCAGGGGCTGGGGCCAACGTCCTGACTTTC. Translated, it gives CASSLAGAGANVLTF.

The chain combines TRBV3-1 (or the pseudogene TRBV3-2) with TRBJ2-2; D ambiguous. The ends were cut back, 6 bases at V and 5 bases at J, with 10 bases in the middle. Germline V lookup: CDR1 LGHDT, CDR2 YNNKEL (reference sequence). The CDR3 has 13 amino acids. CDR3 coding DNA: TGTGCCAGCAGAACCTACGAGACCGGGGAGCTGTTTTTT. It specifies CASRTYETGELFF.

Of note for this clone: In the same sample, other DNA sequences code for this CDR3. This rearrangement joins TRBV5-1 to TRBJ1-1, with 8 bases matching TRBD1. Germline V lookup: CDR1 SGHRS, CDR2 YFSETQ. CDR3 length: 14 amino acids. The V segment lost 3 bases and the J segment 4 bases; nucleotides outside the gene matches: 5. The CDR3 loop reads CASSSQGAGTEAFF. CDR3 coding DNA: TGCGCCAGCAGCTCCCAGGGGGCGGGCACTGAAGCTTTCTTT.

V usage is TRBV15 and J usage is TRBJ2-7; 8 nucleotides align to TRBD1. In germline, CDR1 is LNHNV, CDR2 YYDKDF (reference sequence). The CDR3 has 15 amino acids. V dropped 3 bases and J dropped 5; count of bases not matched to a gene: 9. The CDR3: CATSRRPGGRNEQYF. The CDR3 nucleotides read TGTGCCACCAGCAGGCGACCAGGGGGCCGGAACGAGCAGTACTTC.

The V gene is TRBV5-1, the J gene TRBJ2-3, with D possibly being TRBD2 (5 bases). CDR3 length: 16 amino acids. The germline V gene has CDR1 SGHRS and CDR2 YFSETQ. Trimming left V 4 bases short and J 0 bases short, with 15 bases between. As DNA, the CDR3 is TGCGCCAGCAGCGCCGGGATAGGGATGAGCACAGATACGCAGTATTTT. Its translation: CASSAGIGMSTDTQYF.

This clone was found once. This chain links TRBV5-1 with TRBJ1-1; 10 bases are shared with TRBD1. The V gene end was trimmed by 0 bases and the J gene end by 6 bases; junction bases not matched to a gene: 5. Germline-derived CDR1 and CDR2 are SGHRS and YFSETQ. The CDR3 is 15 residues long. The CDR3 reads CASSLAGQGKAEAFF. The DNA of the CDR3 is TGCGCCAGCAGCTTGGCGGGACAGGGGAAGGCTGAAGCTTTCTTT. Supplemented by reference TRBV5-1 and TRBJ1-1, the full variable domain reads KAGVTQTPRYLIKTRGQQVTLSCSPISGHRSVSWYQQTPGQGLQFLFEYFSETQRNKGNFPGRFSGRQFSNSRSEMNVSTLELGDSALYLCASSLAGQGKAEAFFGQGTRLTVV.

The chain carries TRBV28 and TRBJ1-2; 8 bases map to TRBD1. Looked up from germline, CDR1 is MDHEN and CDR2 is SYDVKM. The CDR3 contains 14 residues. The V gene end was trimmed by 5 bases and the J gene end by 2 bases; junction bases not matched to a gene: 4. The DNA of the CDR3 is TGTGCCAGCAGTATCTACAGGGGGAACTATGGCTACACCTTC. Its protein product is CASSIYRGNYGYTF.

Only one count was recorded for this clone. J is TRBJ2-7 and V is TRBV19; D might be TRBD1 (6 bases). With 5 bases removed from V and 5 bases from J, the gap between germline ends came to 19 bases. The CDR3 runs 15 residues. Looked up from germline, CDR1 is LNHDA and CDR2 is SQIVND (reference sequence). CDR3: CASSATSQGRDEQYF. DNA of the CDR3: TGTGCCAGTAGTGCGACCTCACAGGGCCGGGACGAGCAGTACTTC.

V is TRBV24-1 and J is TRBJ2-2; a weak D match, TRBD1 (5 bases). Germline V CDR1 and CDR2: KGHDR, SFDVKD. Deletions cut 9 bases from V and 4 bases from J, with 8 bases between. CDR3 length: 12 amino acids. CDR3 in amino acids: CATGQTTGELFF. DNA for the CDR3: TGTGCCACCGGACAAACCACCGGGGAGCTGTTTTTT.

This clone was recorded once. V usage is TRBV4-1 and J usage is TRBJ2-3; a possible D gene is TRBD2 (7 bases). The CDR3 is 17 residues long. Germline CDR1 reads MGHRA; CDR2 reads YSYEKL. V shed 2 bases and J shed 7 bases, with 22 bases lying between them. CDR3 region: CASSQRQAGAGINTQYF. The CDR3 region has the DNA TGCGCCAGCAGCCAAAGACAGGCGGGAGCAGGGATAAATACGCAGTATTTT.

Only a few counts were recorded for this clone. The rearrangement links TRBV21-1 to TRBJ1-5. TRBV21-1 is a recognized pseudogene. The CDR3 totals 14 residues. In DNA, the CDR3 is TGTGCCAGCAGCAAAGAAAGGAGGACTCAGCCCCAGCATTTT. Protein: CASSKERRTQPQHF.

V and J are TRBV6-2 or TRBV6-3 and TRBJ1-5, with D perhaps TRBD1 (5 bases). V gave up 4 bases and J gave up 4 bases, with 11 bases separating them. This CDR3 has 14 residues. Germline V lookup: CDR1 MNHEY, CDR2 SVGEGT. CDR3 DNA sequence: TGTGCCAGCAGTTCGCGGGGGGGGAATCAGCCCCAGCATTTT. Protein sequence: CASSSRGGNQPQHF.

The chain links TRBV9 to TRBJ1-6, with a tentative D call TRBD1 (5 bases). V was trimmed by 2 bases and J by 5 bases, leaving 11 bases between them. CDR1 is SGDLS and CDR2 is YYNGEE in the germline V gene. This CDR3 has 15 residues. In nucleotides, the CDR3 is TGTGCCAGCAGCGTTCGGGGGATGGATAATTCACCCCTCCACTTT. Its translation: CASSVRGMDNSPLHF.

The chain couples TRBV19 to TRBJ1-1; TRBD1 agrees at 7 bases. Germline trimming cut 0 bases from V and 0 bases from J; bases unmatched to any gene: 7. The V gene's germline CDR1 is LNHDA and CDR2 SQIVND (reference sequence). This CDR3 has 17 residues. In nucleotides, the CDR3 is TGTGCCAGTAGTATAGATAGGCTGACAGGGCTGAACACTGAAGCTTTCTTT. This encodes CASSIDRLTGLNTEAFF.

J is TRBJ2-5 and V is TRBV15, with 9 nucleotides matching TRBD1. V lost 11 bases to trimming and J lost 5 bases; unmatched junction nucleotides: 9. Germline-derived CDR1 and CDR2 are LNHNV and YYDKDF (reference sequence). The CDR3 totals 13 residues. The CDR3 protein is CASGQGLWETQYF. The CDR3, as DNA: TGTGCCTCGGGACAGGGTCTATGGGAGACCCAGTACTTC.

The J gene is TRBJ2-3, the V gene TRBV7-9; 7 positions match TRBD2. Losses at the gene ends were 5 bases for V and 1 base for J; bases not matched to a gene: 15. This CDR3 is 18 amino acids long. Germline-derived CDR1 and CDR2 are SEHNR and FQNEAQ (reference sequence). CDR3 sequence: CASSPNLGSGGGTDTQYF. The CDR3 nucleotides read TGTGCCAGCAGCCCCAATTTGGGTTCGGGGGGAGGCACAGATACGCAGTATTTT.

The rearrangement joins TRBV3-1 (or the pseudogene TRBV3-2) to TRBJ2-2, with a possible D match to TRBD1 (5 bases). The germline V and J ends were trimmed by 4 bases and 7 bases, with 10 bases remaining between them. CDR3 size: 13 residues. CDR1 LGHDT and CDR2 YNNKEL come from the germline V gene (reference sequence). CDR3 DNA: TGTGCCAGCAGCCGCCGACAGTACGGGGAGCTGTTTTTT. It encodes CASSRRQYGELFF.

The chain combines TRBV5-1 with TRBJ1-2; 9 nucleotides agree with TRBD1. Germline V gives CDR1 SGHRS, CDR2 YFSETQ. V shed 5 bases, J shed 5 bases, and the junction held 4 bases outside the gene matches. The CDR3 loop spans 13 amino acids. The CDR3 DNA sequence: TGCGCCAGCAGTCGGGACAGGGCTTATGGCTACACCTTC. It encodes CASSRDRAYGYTF.

The chain links TRBV19 to TRBJ1-2; D might be TRBD1 (5 bases). The V gene's germline CDR1 is LNHDA and CDR2 SQIVND (reference sequence). The CDR3 has 13 residues. Between the trimmed V and J ends, which lost 1 base and 4 bases, there was a span of 7 bases. This CDR3 is CASSIGQPYGYTF. The CDR3 DNA reads as TGTGCCAGTAGTATAGGACAGCCCTATGGCTACACCTTC.

The genes are TRBV30 and TRBJ2-5; TRBD2 aligns across 8 bases. This CDR3 has 13 amino acids. Germline V CDR1 and CDR2: GTSNPN, SVGIG (reference sequence). V gave up 2 bases and J gave up 4 bases; unmatched junction bases: 3. This chain's CDR3 is CAWSQTSAETQYF. As DNA, the CDR3 is TGTGCCTGGAGTCAGACTAGCGCAGAGACCCAGTACTTC.

This rearrangement joins TRBV7-9 to TRBJ1-3; D is possibly TRBD1 (5 bases). The CDR3 runs to 14 residues. CDR1 and CDR2 (germline): SEHNR, FQNEAQ (reference sequence). Trimming shortened V by 7 bases and J by 0 bases, and 10 bases separated the two germline ends. The CDR3 region is CASTSGNSGNTIYF. For the CDR3, the DNA is TGTGCCAGCACTTCAGGGAACTCTGGAAACACCATATATTTT.

V and J are TRBV6-5 and TRBJ1-6; possible D gene TRBD1, 6 bases. The germline gives CDR1 MNHEY, CDR2 SVGAGI. CDR3 length: 14 amino acids. V lost 7 bases and J 5 bases, leaving 12 bases between the germline ends. CDR3 sequence: CASTRQADNSPLHF. The CDR3 DNA reads as TGTGCCAGCACCCGACAGGCTGATAATTCACCCCTCCACTTT.

The chain is built from TRBV5-1 and TRBJ1-2; 9 bases fit TRBD1. Trimming removed 4 bases from V and 7 bases from J; junction bases left unmatched: 8. Germline values: CDR1 SGHRS, CDR2 YFSETQ. The CDR3 spans 14 residues. DNA for the CDR3: TGCGCCAGCAGCCCGGGGGACAGGGATCGTGGCTACACCTTC. Protein sequence: CASSPGDRDRGYTF. Drawing the rest from reference TRBV5-1 and TRBJ1-2, the complete variable domain is KAGVTQTPRYLIKTRGQQVTLSCSPISGHRSVSWYQQTPGQGLQFLFEYFSETQRNKGNFPGRFSGRQFSNSRSEMNVSTLELGDSALYLCASSPGDRDRGYTFGSGTRLTVV.

The chain is built from TRBV28 and TRBJ1-5; TRBD1 agrees at 7 bases. The CDR3 runs 14 residues. V was pared by 6 bases and J by 5 bases, with 7 bases of the junction left unmatched. The germline CDR1 and CDR2 sequences are MDHEN and SYDVKM. The CDR3, as DNA: TGTGCCAGCAGCCCGGACAGGCGATATCAGCCCCAGCATTTT. Its translation: CASSPDRRYQPQHF.

J is TRBJ2-2 and V is TRBV27; D perhaps matches TRBD2 (5 bases). Germline CDR1 and CDR2: MNHEY and SMNVEV (reference sequence). Trimming took off 5 bases at V and 6 bases at J, with 10 bases between the two ends. This CDR3 comprises 13 residues. The CDR3 loop reads CASSRPRAGELFF. DNA for the CDR3: TGTGCCAGCAGTCGACCGAGGGCCGGGGAGCTGTTTTTT.